A single sample gave rise to the 23 T cell receptor beta chains below, sequenced in a study of human T cells and chemical hapten exposure. Time point given: pre-sensitization, week 0. As to treatment: therapeutic diphenylcyclopropenone sensitization with weekly scalp DPC. TCRdb reprocessed the RACE reads via MiXCR and lists one record per CDR3 protein. The sample carries some 300,000 distinct CDR3 sequences, 5% to 6.5% recorded once. Material: whole blood, obtained in connection with sensitization to the hapten diphenylcyclopropenone (DPC). Every receptor here comes from a woman between 18 and 30 years old with alopecia areata. Some clones in this sample may be carry-over from other donors' samples.

This clonotype was detected only a few times. The chain couples TRBV20-1 to TRBJ1-3; 8 bases are shared with TRBD1. This CDR3 is built from 16 residues. The trim removed 7 bases at V and 0 bases at J, leaving 11 bases unmatched. Germline-derived CDR1 and CDR2 are DFQATT and SNEGSKA (reference sequence). The CDR3 DNA follows: TGCAGTGTTACATCCCAGGGGGCTGTCTCTGGAAACACCATATATTTT. Its protein is CSVTSQGAVSGNTIYF.

This clonotype has at least ten counts. This rearrangement joins TRBV6-6 to TRBJ2-1; D unclear. Trimming removed 0 bases at V and 3 bases at J, with 3 bases between. The CDR3 is 13 amino acids. From germline, CDR1 is MNHNY and CDR2 SVGAGI (reference sequence). In nucleotides, the CDR3 is TGTGCCAGCAGTTACTCTAGCTACAATGAGCAGTTCTTC. It yields the protein CASSYSSYNEQFF.

Only a few counts were recorded for this clonotype. V gene TRBV30 combines with J gene TRBJ1-5; tentative D call: TRBD1 (6 bases). This CDR3 is built from 13 residues. Between the trimmed V and J ends, which lost 1 base and 9 bases, there was a span of 13 bases. Germline V gene lookup returns CDR1 GTSNPN and CDR2 SVGIG (reference sequence). CDR3 loop: CAWSEGGSRPQHF. The CDR3 DNA is TGTGCCTGGAGTGAGGGGGGAAGTCGGCCCCAGCATTTT.

This chain links TRBV11-2 with TRBJ2-7; 8 bases map to TRBD2. Per germline, CDR1 SGHAT and CDR2 FQNNGV. The junction had 11 bases not matched to a gene; V was cut back by 3 bases and J by 7 bases. This CDR3 is 15 amino acids long. The CDR3 loop is CASSFQGLELAEQYF. Here the CDR3 DNA reads TGTGCCAGCAGCTTCCAGGGACTAGAATTGGCAGAGCAGTACTTC.

This clonotype was seen many times. The rearrangement links TRBV12-3 or TRBV12-4 to TRBJ2-3, with 10 bases aligning to TRBD2. V was pared by 4 bases and J by 3 bases, with 1 base of the junction left unmatched. This CDR3 region has 14 residues. This CDR3 is CASSSSGGTDTQYF. The CDR3 coding sequence is TGTGCCAGCAGTTCTAGCGGGGGAACAGATACGCAGTATTTT.

This chain connects TRBV15 to TRBJ2-5; D may correspond to TRBD1 or TRBD2 (5 bases each). The length of the CDR3 is 15 residues. Trimming cost V 3 bases and J 5 bases, with 16 bases left between them. Germline CDR1 LNHNV, CDR2 YYDKDF (reference sequence). The CDR3 is CATSRGELGVETQYF. The CDR3 DNA sequence: TGTGCCACCAGCAGGGGCGAACTAGGGGTGGAGACCCAGTACTTC.

This clonotype was observed at least ten times. V gene TRBV5-4 combines with J gene TRBJ1-1; D might be TRBD1 (6 bases). Germline lookup yields CDR1 SGHNT and CDR2 YYREEE (reference sequence). The CDR3 totals 19 residues. With 2 bases removed from V and 0 bases from J, the gap between germline ends came to 23 bases. DNA of the CDR3: TGTGCCAGCAGCTTTGTGGGGGTGAGCACAGGGTTCATGAACACTGAAGCTTTCTTT. Its protein is CASSFVGVSTGFMNTEAFF. Using reference TRBV5-4 and TRBJ1-1 for the parts outside the CDR3, the full variable domain is ETGVTQSPTHLIKTRGQQVTLRCSSQSGHNTVSWYQQALGQGPQFIFQYYREEENGRGNFPPRFSGLQFPNYSSELNVNALELDDSALYLCASSFVGVSTGFMNTEAFFGQGTRLTVV.

This clonotype was observed at least ten times. The chain carries TRBV7-6 and TRBJ2-3; TRBD1 agrees at 9 bases. This CDR3 is 16 amino acids long. Germline V gene data show CDR1 as SGHVS and CDR2 as FNYEAQ. V was clipped by 3 bases and J by 5 bases; unmatched bases: 9. This CDR3 is CASSFDYRGQKDTQYF. The CDR3, as DNA: TGTGCCAGCAGCTTCGACTACAGGGGGCAAAAAGATACGCAGTATTTT.

This clonotype has just a few counts. The rearrangement links TRBV4-2 to TRBJ2-3; D is undetermined. V was trimmed by 8 bases and J by 0 bases, leaving 15 bases between them. CDR1 and CDR2 (germline): LGHNA, YNFKEQ. This CDR3 has 15 residues. The CDR3 reads CASSFADSSTDTQYF. CDR3 in DNA: TGTGCCAGCTCTTTCGCCGACTCTAGCACAGATACGCAGTATTTT.

The V and J genes are TRBV6-2 or TRBV6-3 and TRBJ2-2, with TRBD2 matching over 12 bases. Trimming cost V 7 bases and J 5 bases; bases outside gene matches: 5. The CDR3 contains 15 residues. In germline, CDR1 is MNHEY, CDR2 SVGEGT. CDR3 in amino acids: CASTLLAGGTGELFF. CDR3 sequence (DNA): TGTGCCAGCACCCTACTAGCGGGGGGAACCGGGGAGCTGTTTTTT.

This clonotype appeared many times. V is TRBV7-9 and J is TRBJ1-2; TRBD1 matches 7 bases. CDR1 and CDR2 from the germline V gene are SEHNR and FQNEAQ (reference sequence). V was pared by 4 bases and J by 5 bases, with 7 bases of the junction left unmatched. The CDR3 loop spans 14 amino acids. CDR3 region: CASSSDRVWYGYTF. CDR3 nucleotide sequence: TGTGCCAGCAGCTCCGACAGGGTTTGGTATGGCTACACCTTC.

The sample holds many counts of this clonotype. The chain employs TRBV7-2 and TRBJ2-7; 10 bases agree with TRBD1. Germline assignment: CDR1 SGHTA and CDR2 FQGNSA. V lost 5 bases to trimming and J lost 4 bases; unmatched junction nucleotides: 8. The CDR3 totals 15 residues. Here the CDR3 DNA reads TGTGCCAGCAGCATCCGGGACAGGGGTGAATACGAGCAGTACTTC. Amino acids: CASSIRDRGEYEQYF.

The rearrangement joins TRBV20-1 to TRBJ2-7; the D gene is possibly TRBD2 (5 bases). The CDR3 extends over 15 amino acids. CDR1 is DFQATT and CDR2 is SNEGSKA in the germline V gene (reference sequence). V gave up 1 base and J gave up 0 bases, with 13 bases separating them. The CDR3 is CSARVAGLNSYEQYF. CDR3 in DNA: TGCAGTGCTAGAGTTGCGGGCTTGAACTCCTACGAGCAGTACTTC.

At least ten counts were recorded for this clonotype. The chain combines TRBV9 with TRBJ2-6; no reliable D call. The V end was cut by 4 bases, the J end by 3 bases, with 8 bases between. The germline gives CDR1 SGDLS, CDR2 YYNGEE. The CDR3 contains 14 residues. In nucleotides, the CDR3 is TGTGCCAGCAGCCCGCCGTATGGGGCCAACGTCCTGACTTTC. This encodes CASSPPYGANVLTF.

This clonotype was counted ten times or more. This CDR3 is CASSQGVSETQYF. CDR3 DNA: TGCGCCAGCAGCCAAGGGGTGTCCGAGACCCAGTACTTC. This chain links TRBV4-3 with TRBJ2-5, with unresolved D. Trimming cost V 1 base and J 5 bases, with 8 bases left between them. This CDR3 has 13 residues. Germline lookup yields CDR1 LGHNA and CDR2 YSLEER.

Here the CDR3 reads CASSLVGRLTSGLQETQYF. The CDR3 DNA is TGTGCCAGCAGCTTAGTTGGGAGGTTAACTAGCGGCCTCCAAGAGACCCAGTACTTC. The J gene is TRBJ2-5, the V gene TRBV7-2, with 8 bases identical to TRBD2. The J segment lost 1 base and the V segment lost 1 base, leaving 14 bases of the junction unmatched. Germline V lookup: CDR1 SGHTA, CDR2 FQGNSA. This CDR3 region has 19 residues.

J is TRBJ1-1 and V is TRBV7-9; TRBD1 agrees at 7 bases. CDR1 is SEHNR, CDR2 FQNEAQ, per germline (reference sequence). V was pared by 2 bases and J by 6 bases, with 6 bases of the junction left unmatched. The CDR3 has 14 residues. The CDR3 DNA sequence: TGTGCCAGCAGCTTACAGGGGGTTTGGGCTGAAGCTTTCTTT. It is translated as CASSLQGVWAEAFF.

The chain employs TRBV6-4 and TRBJ2-5, with D perhaps being TRBD1 or TRBD2 (5 bases each). V lost 6 bases, J lost 7 bases, and 15 bases lay in between. This CDR3 comprises 13 residues. Germline V gives CDR1 MRHNA, CDR2 SNTAGT. CDR3 sequence reads: CASSGDRGGTQYF. CDR3 in DNA: TGTGCCAGCAGCGGGGACCGTGGAGGGACCCAGTACTTC.

This clonotype occurred a few times. This rearrangement joins TRBV20-1 to TRBJ2-7, with 8 bases aligning to TRBD2. This CDR3 is 14 amino acids long. Trimming took 5 bases from V and 3 from J; bases not matched to a gene: 9. CDR1 is DFQATT and CDR2 is SNEGSKA in the germline V gene (reference sequence). The CDR3 loop reads CSAPGLAGSYEQYF. As DNA, the CDR3 is TGCAGTGCTCCCGGGCTAGCGGGTAGCTACGAGCAGTACTTC.

This clonotype was observed at least ten times. The chain couples TRBV12-3 or TRBV12-4 to TRBJ1-4, with unresolved D. This CDR3 comprises 15 residues. Trimming stripped 3 bases from V and 8 bases from J, with 16 bases between. CDR3 region: CASSLDGLPGEKLFF. For the CDR3, the DNA is TGTGCCAGCAGTTTGGACGGCTTGCCGGGGGAAAAACTGTTTTTT.

Only a few counts were recorded for this clonotype. This rearrangement joins TRBV18 to TRBJ2-1; the D gene is possibly TRBD2 (6 bases). Germline loops: CDR1 KGHSH, CDR2 LQKENI. The CDR3 covers 11 residues. V lost 3 bases to trimming and J lost 13 bases, with 10 bases between them. The CDR3 loop reads CASSPGGVQFF. CDR3 DNA: TGTGCCAGCTCACCGGGCGGGGTACAGTTCTTC.

The rearrangement joins TRBV12-3 or TRBV12-4 to TRBJ1-2; 9 bases are a match to TRBD1. J gave up 8 bases and V 6 bases, and 10 bases lay outside the gene matches. The CDR3 has 14 amino acids. The DNA of the CDR3 is TGTGCCAGCAGGTCCGGGACAGGGCTGCACGGCTACACCTTC. Amino acids: CASRSGTGLHGYTF.

This clonotype was observed at least ten times. V gene TRBV5-1 combines with J gene TRBJ1-1; tentatively, D is TRBD1 (5 bases). Germline V gene sequence: CDR1 SGHRS, CDR2 YFSETQ. V was cut by 4 bases and J by 5 bases, with 18 bases left in between. This CDR3 is 15 amino acids long. CDR3 in DNA: TGCGCCAGCAGCCCAGTTGGGGGGACTGGGACTGAAGCTTTCTTT. This sequence encodes CASSPVGGTGTEAFF.